This T cell receptor (beta chain) was captured in a study of T cells in Graves' hyperthyroidism and ophthalmopathy. Findings of the study overall: A 13 V-J signature model discriminated ophthalmopathy versus stable hyperthyroidism.

About this clonotype itself: Antigen unknown.

RNA transcripts provided the source from which TCR beta CDR3 regions were amplified. The HTBI primer set served for first-round RT-PCR of the TCR CDR3. TCRdb passed the multiplex PCR reads through MiXCR, listing each CDR3 protein once. The sample consists of approximately 40,000 distinct CDR3 sequences, roughly 52% of them appearing once. This sequence originates from a man aged 40-49 years with Graves' ophthalmopathy. Sequenced: blood.

In DNA form, the CDR3 reads TGTGCCAGCCCAGCCGGGACAGGGGCCTCCTACGAGCAGTACTTC. This translates into CASPAGTGASYEQYF. The V gene is TRBV18, the J gene TRBJ2-7, with 10 bases aligning to TRBD1. There are 15 residues in the CDR3. Germline-derived CDR1 and CDR2 are KGHSH and LQKENI. Trimming at V came to 8 bases and at J to 0 bases, leaving 7 bases not matched to a gene. The full variable domain, in which reference TRBV18 and TRBJ2-7 provide the parts outside the CDR3, is NAGVMQNPRHLVRRRGQEARLRCSPMKGHSHVYWYRQLPEEGLKFMVYLQKENIIDESGMPKERFSAEFPKEGPSILRIQQVVRGDSAAYFCASPAGTGASYEQYFGPGTRLTVT.